The present T cell receptor beta chain was sequenced within a study of technical replicates of blood from several donors. Repertoires were generated with immunoSEQ multiplex PCR, while TCRdb's copy carries only in-frame clones and drops some. The sample lists about 82,000 clones, just over 95% occurring once. The CDR3 length is 14 residues. The origin of this receptor is a human donor in good health. The rearrangement links TRBV21-1 to TRBJ2-7; the table's D call, TRBD1, was not checked against the DNA. TRBV21-1 is reported as a pseudogene. The specimen was T cells isolated from PBMCs. Here the CDR3 reads CASSKGHLNGEQYF. CDR3 DNA sequence: TGTGCCAGCAGCAAAGGACACCTCAACGGTGAGCAGTACTTC.